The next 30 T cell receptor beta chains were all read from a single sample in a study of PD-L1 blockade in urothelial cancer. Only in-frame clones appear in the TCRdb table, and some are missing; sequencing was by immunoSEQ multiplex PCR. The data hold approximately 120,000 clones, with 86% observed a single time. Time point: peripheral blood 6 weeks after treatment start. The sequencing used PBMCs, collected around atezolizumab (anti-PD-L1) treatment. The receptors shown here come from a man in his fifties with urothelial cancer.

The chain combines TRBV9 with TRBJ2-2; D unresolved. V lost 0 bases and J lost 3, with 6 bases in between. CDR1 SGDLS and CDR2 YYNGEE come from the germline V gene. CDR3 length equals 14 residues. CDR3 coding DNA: TGTGCCAGCAGCGTAGCTCCAGACACCGGGGAGCTGTTTTTT. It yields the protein CASSVAPDTGELFF.

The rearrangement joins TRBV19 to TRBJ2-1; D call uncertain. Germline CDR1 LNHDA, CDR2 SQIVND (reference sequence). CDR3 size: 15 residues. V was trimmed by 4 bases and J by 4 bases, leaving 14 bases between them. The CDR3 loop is CASSTHTAPYNEQFF. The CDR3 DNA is TGTGCCAGTAGTACCCACACAGCTCCGTACAATGAGCAGTTCTTC.

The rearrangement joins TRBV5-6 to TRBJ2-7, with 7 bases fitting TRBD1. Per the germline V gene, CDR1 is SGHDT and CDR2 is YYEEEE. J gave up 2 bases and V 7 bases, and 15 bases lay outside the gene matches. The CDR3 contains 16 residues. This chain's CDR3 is CASGASGRGHAYEQYF. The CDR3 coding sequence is TGTGCCAGCGGGGCCTCCGGTAGGGGGCACGCCTACGAGCAGTACTTC.

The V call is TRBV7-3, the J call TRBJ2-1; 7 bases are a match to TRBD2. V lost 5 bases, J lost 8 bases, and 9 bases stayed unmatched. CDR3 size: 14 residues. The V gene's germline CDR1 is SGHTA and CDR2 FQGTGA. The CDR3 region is CASSQTSSHDEQFF. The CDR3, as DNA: TGTGCCAGCAGCCAGACTAGCTCTCACGATGAGCAGTTCTTC.

The CDR3 DNA is TGTGCCTGGACACAGGCAAGGGGGTATAATTCACCCCTCCACTTT. It codes for CAWTQARGYNSPLHF. The chain carries TRBV30 and TRBJ1-6; possibly TRBD1 for D (6 bases). Trimming stripped 4 bases from V and 4 bases from J, with 14 bases between. CDR3 size: 15 residues. CDR1 is GTSNPN, CDR2 SVGIG, per germline (reference sequence).

The chain's CDR3 is CASSQYGTGSSGNTIYF. CDR3 DNA: TGTGCCAGCAGCCAATACGGGACAGGGAGCTCTGGAAACACCATATATTTT. The chain carries TRBV9 and TRBJ1-3; the match to TRBD1 covers 9 bases. The V gene end was trimmed by 4 bases and the J gene end by 0 bases; junction bases not matched to a gene: 8. In germline, CDR1 is SGDLS, CDR2 YYNGEE. The CDR3 extends over 17 amino acids.

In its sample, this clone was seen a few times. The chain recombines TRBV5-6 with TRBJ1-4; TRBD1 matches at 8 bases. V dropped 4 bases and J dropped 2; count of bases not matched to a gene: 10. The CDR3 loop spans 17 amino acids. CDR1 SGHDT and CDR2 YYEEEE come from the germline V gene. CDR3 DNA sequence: TGTGCCAGCAGCCGGACAGGGAATTGGGTCACTAATGAAAAACTGTTTTTT. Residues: CASSRTGNWVTNEKLFF.

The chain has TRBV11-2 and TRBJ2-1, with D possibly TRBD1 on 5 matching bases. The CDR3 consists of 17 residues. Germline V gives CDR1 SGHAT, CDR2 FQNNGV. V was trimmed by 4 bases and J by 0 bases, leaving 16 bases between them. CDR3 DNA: TGTGCCAGCAGCTCCCGCGGAGCAGGGAACTCCTACAATGAGCAGTTCTTC. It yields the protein CASSSRGAGNSYNEQFF.

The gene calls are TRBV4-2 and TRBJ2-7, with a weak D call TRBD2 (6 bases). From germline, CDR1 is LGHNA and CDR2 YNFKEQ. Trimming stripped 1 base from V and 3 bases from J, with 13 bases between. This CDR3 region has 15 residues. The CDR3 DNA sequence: TGTGCCAGCAGCCAAGGGCGGGACGGGAACTACGAGCAGTACTTC. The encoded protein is CASSQGRDGNYEQYF.

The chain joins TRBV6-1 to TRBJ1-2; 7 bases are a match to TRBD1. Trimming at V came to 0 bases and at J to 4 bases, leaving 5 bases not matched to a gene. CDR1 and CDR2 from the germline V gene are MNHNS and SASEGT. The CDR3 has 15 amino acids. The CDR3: CASSEALTGLYGYTF. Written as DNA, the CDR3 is TGTGCCAGCAGTGAAGCGCTGACAGGGCTCTATGGCTACACCTTC.

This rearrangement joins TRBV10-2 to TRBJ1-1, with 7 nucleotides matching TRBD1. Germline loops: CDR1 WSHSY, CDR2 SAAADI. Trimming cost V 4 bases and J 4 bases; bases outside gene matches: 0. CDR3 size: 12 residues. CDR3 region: CASSAGGTEAFF. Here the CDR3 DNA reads TGCGCCAGCAGTGCAGGGGGCACTGAAGCTTTCTTT.

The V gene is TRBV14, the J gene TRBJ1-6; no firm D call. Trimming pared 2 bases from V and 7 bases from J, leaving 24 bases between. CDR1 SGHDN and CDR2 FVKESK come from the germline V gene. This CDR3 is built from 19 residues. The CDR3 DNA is TGTGCCAGCAGCCAAAGGACTCGTCTTTTAGGAGACTTGAATTCACCCCTCCACTTT. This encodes CASSQRTRLLGDLNSPLHF.

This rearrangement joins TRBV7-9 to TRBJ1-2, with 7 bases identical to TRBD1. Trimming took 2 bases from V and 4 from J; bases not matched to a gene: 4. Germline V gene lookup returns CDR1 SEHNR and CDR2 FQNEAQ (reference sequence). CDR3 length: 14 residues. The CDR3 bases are TGTGCCAGCAGCTTAAAGGGACAGCCCTATGGCTACACCTTC. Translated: CASSLKGQPYGYTF.

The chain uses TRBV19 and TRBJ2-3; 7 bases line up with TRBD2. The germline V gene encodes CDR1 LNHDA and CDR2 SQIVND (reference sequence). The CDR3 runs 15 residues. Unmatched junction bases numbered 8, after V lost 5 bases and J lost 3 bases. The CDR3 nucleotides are TGTGCCAGTAGTCCGTTGGGGGGGACGACAGATACGCAGTATTTT. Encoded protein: CASSPLGGTTDTQYF.

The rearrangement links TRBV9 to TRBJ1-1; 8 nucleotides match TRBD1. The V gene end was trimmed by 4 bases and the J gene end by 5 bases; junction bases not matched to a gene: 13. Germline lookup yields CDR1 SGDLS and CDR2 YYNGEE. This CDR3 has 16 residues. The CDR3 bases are TGTGCCAGCAGCCCAGGGGGCCCCTCACTACGGACTGAAGCTTTCTTT. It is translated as CASSPGGPSLRTEAFF.

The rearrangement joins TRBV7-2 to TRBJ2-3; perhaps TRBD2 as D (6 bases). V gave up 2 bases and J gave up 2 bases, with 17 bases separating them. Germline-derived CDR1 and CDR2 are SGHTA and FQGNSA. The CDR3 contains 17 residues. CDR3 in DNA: TGTGCCAGCAGCTTACCCCCCCTAGCGCAAATCACAGATACGCAGTATTTT. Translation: CASSLPPLAQITDTQYF. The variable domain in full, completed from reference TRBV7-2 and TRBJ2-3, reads GAGVSQSPSNKVTEKGKDVELRCDPISGHTALYWYRQSLGQGLEFLIYFQGNSAPDKSGLPSDRFSAERTGGSVSTLTIQRTQQEDSAVYLCASSLPPLAQITDTQYFGPGTRLTVL.

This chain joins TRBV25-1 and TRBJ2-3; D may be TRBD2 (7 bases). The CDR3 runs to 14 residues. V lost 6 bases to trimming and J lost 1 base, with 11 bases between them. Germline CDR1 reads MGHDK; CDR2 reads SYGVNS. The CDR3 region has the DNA TGTGCCAGCAGCTGGGGGGGCGGCACAGATACGCAGTATTTT. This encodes CASSWGGGTDTQYF.

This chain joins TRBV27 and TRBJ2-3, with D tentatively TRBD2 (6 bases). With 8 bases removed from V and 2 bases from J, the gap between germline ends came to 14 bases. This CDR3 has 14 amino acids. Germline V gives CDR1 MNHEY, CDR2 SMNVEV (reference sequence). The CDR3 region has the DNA TGTGCCAGCCATGAGGGACTTTACACAGATACGCAGTATTTT. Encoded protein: CASHEGLYTDTQYF.

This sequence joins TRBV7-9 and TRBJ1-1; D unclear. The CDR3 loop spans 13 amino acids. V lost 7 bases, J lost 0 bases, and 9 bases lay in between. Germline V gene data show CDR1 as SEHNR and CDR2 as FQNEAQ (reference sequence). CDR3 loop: CASTTHLNTEAFF. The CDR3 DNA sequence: TGTGCCAGCACCACTCACCTGAACACTGAAGCTTTCTTT.

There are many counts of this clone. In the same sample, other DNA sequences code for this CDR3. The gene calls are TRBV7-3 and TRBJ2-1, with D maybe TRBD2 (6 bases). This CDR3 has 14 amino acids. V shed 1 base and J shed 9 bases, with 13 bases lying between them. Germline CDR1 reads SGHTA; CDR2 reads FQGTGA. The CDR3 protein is CASSLIGGVGEQFF. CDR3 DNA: TGTGCCAGCAGCTTAATTGGAGGGGTTGGTGAGCAGTTCTTC.

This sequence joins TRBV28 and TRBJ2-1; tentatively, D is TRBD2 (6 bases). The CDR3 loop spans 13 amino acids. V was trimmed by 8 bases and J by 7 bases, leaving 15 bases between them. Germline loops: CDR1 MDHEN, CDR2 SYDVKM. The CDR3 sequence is CASRWAGSNEQFF. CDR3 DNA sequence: TGTGCCAGCCGATGGGCGGGGTCAAATGAGCAGTTCTTC.

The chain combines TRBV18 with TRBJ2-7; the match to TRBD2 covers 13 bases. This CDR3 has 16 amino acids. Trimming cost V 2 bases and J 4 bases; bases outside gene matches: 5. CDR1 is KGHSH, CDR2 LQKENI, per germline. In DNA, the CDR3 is TGTGCCAGCTCACCAAGGACTAGCGGGAGCATATACGAGCAGTACTTC. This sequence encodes CASSPRTSGSIYEQYF.

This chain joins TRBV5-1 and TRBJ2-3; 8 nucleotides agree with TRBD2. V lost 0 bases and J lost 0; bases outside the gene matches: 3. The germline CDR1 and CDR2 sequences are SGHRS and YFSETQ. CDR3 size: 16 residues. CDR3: CASSLGAGASTDTQYF. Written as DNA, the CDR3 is TGCGCCAGCAGCTTGGGAGCGGGAGCTAGCACAGATACGCAGTATTTT.

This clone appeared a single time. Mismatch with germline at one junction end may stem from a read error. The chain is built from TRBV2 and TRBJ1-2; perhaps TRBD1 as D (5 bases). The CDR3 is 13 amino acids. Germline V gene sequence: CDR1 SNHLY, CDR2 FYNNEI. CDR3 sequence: CASREDSNYGYTF. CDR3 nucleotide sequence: TGTGCCAGCAGAGAAGACAGCAACTATGGCTACACCTTC.

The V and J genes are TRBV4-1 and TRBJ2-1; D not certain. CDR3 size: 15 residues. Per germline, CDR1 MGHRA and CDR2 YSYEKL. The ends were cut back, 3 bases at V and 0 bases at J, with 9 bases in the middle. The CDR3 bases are TGCGCCAGCAGCCAGCAGGCGAGCTCCTACAATGAGCAGTTCTTC. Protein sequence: CASSQQASSYNEQFF.

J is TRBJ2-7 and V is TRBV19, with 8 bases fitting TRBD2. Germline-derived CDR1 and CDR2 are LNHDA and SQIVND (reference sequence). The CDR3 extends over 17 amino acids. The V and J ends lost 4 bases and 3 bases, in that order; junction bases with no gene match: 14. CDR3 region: CASSTSFRGGRFYEQYF. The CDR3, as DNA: TGTGCCAGTAGTACCTCCTTCCGAGGCGGGAGGTTCTACGAGCAGTACTTC.

The CDR3 DNA sequence: TGTGCCAGCAGTTTAATACGCCCGGGGTCTGGAAACACCATATATTTT. It translates to CASSLIRPGSGNTIYF. The J gene is TRBJ1-3, the V gene TRBV28; no clear D. The CDR3 runs 16 residues. Trimming pared 2 bases from V and 1 base from J, leaving 12 bases between. The germline CDR1 and CDR2 sequences are MDHEN and SYDVKM.

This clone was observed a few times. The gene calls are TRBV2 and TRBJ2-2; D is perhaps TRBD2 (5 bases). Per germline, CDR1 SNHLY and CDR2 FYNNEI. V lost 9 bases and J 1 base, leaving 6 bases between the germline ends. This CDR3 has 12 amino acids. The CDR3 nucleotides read TGTGCCAGTCGGGAGAACACCGGGGAGCTGTTTTTT. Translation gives CASRENTGELFF.

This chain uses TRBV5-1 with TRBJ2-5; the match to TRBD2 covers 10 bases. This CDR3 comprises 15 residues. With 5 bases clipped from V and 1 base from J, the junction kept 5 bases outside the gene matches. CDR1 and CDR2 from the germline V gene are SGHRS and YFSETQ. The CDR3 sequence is CASRRTSGPQETQYF. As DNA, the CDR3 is TGCGCCAGCAGGAGGACTAGCGGACCCCAAGAGACCCAGTACTTC.

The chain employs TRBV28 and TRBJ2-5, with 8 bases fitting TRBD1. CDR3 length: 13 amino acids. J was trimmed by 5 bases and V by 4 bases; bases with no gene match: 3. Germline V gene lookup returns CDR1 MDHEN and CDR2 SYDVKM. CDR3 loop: CASSSGDRETQYF. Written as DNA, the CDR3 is TGTGCCAGCAGTTCGGGGGACAGGGAGACCCAGTACTTC.